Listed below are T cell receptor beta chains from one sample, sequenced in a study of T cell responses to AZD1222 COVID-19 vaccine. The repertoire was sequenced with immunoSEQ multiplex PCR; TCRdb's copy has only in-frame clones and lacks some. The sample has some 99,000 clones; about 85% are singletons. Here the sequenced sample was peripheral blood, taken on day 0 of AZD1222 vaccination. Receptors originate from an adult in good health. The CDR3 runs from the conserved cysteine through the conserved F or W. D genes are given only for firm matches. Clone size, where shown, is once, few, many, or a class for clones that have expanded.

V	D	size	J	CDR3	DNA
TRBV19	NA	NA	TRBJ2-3	CASSILGVTDTQYF	TGTGCCAGTAGTATACTGGGAGTTACGGATACGCAGTATTTT
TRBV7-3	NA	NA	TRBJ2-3	CASSLSLGSGPDTQYF	TGTGCCAGCAGCTTAAGTCTGGGGTCCGGCCCAGATACGCAGTATTTT
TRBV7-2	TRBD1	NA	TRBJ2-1	CASSLDRGEYNEQFF	TGTGCCAGCAGCTTAGACAGGGGGGAGTACAATGAGCAGTTCTTC
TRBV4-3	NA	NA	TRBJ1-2	CASSQLKGLSRYGYTF	TGCGCCAGCAGCCAGTTAAAGGGGCTCTCCCGCTATGGCTACACCTTC
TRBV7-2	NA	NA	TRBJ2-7	CASSLWAREGYEQYF	TGTGCCAGCAGCTTATGGGCCAGGGAAGGTTACGAGCAGTACTTC
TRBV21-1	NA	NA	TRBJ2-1	CASSNNPSSYNEQFF	TGTGCCAGCAGCAATAACCCAAGCTCCTACAATGAGCAGTTCTTC
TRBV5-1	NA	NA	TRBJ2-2	CASSLTGATDTGELFF	TGCGCCAGCAGCTTGACAGGAGCTACGGACACCGGGGAGCTGTTTTTT
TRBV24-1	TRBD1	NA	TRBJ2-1	CATSDPSPGQGSYNEQFF	TGTGCCACCAGTGACCCCTCACCGGGACAGGGGTCCTACAATGAGCAGTTCTTC
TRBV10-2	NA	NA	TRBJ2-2	CASRSGNTGELFF	TGCGCCAGCAGGAGCGGGAACACCGGGGAGCTGTTTTTT
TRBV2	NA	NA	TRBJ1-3	CASSELRSDTIYF	TGTGCCAGCAGTGAACTCCGGAGCGACACCATATATTTT
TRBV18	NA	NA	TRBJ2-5	CASSPRDPSLSQETQYF	TGTGCCAGCTCACCACGCGACCCTTCCCTGTCCCAAGAGACCCAGTACTTC
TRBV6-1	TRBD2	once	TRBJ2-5	CASSDPSGKETQYF	TGTGCCAGCAGTGACCCTAGCGGGAAGGAGACCCAGTACTTC
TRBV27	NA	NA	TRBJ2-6	CASSFSSGANVLTF	TGTGCCAGCAGTTTTAGTTCTGGGGCCAACGTCCTGACTTTC
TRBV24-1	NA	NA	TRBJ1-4	CATSDKTTGPNEKLFF	TGTGCCACCAGTGATAAAACAACAGGGCCTAATGAAAAACTGTTTTTT
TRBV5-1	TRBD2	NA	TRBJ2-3	CASSNSGNTDTQYF	TGCGCCAGCAGCAATAGCGGGAACACAGATACGCAGTATTTT
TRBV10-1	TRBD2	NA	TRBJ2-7	CASSRGLAGSYEQYF	TGCGCCAGCAGTCGGGGACTAGCGGGCTCCTACGAGCAGTACTTC
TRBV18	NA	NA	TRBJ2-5	CASSPLRPETQYF	TGTGCCAGCTCACCCCTACGACCGGAGACCCAGTACTTC